Many counts were recorded for the clone carrying this T cell receptor (beta chain). What it binds is unknown. The data are from a study of prognosis after radiotherapy for stage I lung cancer. Overall study: Stage I non-small cell lung cancer cases were enrolled from early 2018 through early 2019.

Collection of peripheral blood, in a volume of 4.5 to 6.5 milliliters, was performed at each of two time points. Two-round multiplex PCR amplified TCR beta CDR3 from genomic DNA. The use of primers specific to each TRBV and TRBJ gene characterized first-round PCR. Using its own MiXCR run on the multiplex PCR reads, TCRdb lists one record per CDR3 protein. Among roughly 13,000 distinct CDR3 sequences listed, approximately 33% were seen once. Whole-study findings and limits: It was in patients who developed distant metastases that Shannon entropy after stereotactic body radiation therapy was lower. Compared with a median of around 10,000 beforehand, unique TCR clone counts dropped to about 7,000 after stereotactic body radiation therapy.

V was cut by 4 bases and J by 2 bases, with 18 bases left in between. The CDR3 spans 17 residues. Germline V gives CDR1 LGHDT, CDR2 YNNKEL (reference sequence). The receptor's source is a donor of 50 years or more with non-small cell lung cancer. This chain connects TRBV3-1 to TRBJ1-5; no reliable D call. This sample comprised PBMCs, obtained before or after stereotactic body radiation therapy (not recorded which). This CDR3 reads CASSRNSDARGNQPQHF. CDR3 in DNA: TGTGCCAGCAGCCGAAATTCAGACGCGCGGGGCAATCAGCCCCAGCATTTT.